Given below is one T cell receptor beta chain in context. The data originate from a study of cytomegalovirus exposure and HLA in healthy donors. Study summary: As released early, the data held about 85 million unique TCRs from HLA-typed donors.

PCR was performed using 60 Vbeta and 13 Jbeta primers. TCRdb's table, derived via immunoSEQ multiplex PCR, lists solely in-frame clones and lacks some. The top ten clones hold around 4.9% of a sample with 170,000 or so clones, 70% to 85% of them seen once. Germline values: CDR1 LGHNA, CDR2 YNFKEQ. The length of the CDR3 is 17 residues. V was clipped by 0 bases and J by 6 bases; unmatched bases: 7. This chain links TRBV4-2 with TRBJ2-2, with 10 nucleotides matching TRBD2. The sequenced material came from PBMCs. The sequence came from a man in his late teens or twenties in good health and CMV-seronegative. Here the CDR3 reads CASSQDLLAGVAGELFF. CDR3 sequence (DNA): TGTGCCAGCAGCCAAGATTTGCTAGCGGGAGTCGCCGGGGAGCTGTTTTTT.